This T cell receptor (beta chain) is from a study of CD8+ T cells in alopecia areata (dated by TCRdb to the late 2010s). About the study as a whole: The treated patients took part in an open-label pilot trial in which moderate-to-severe alopecia areata was treated with oral tofacitinib at 5 to 10 mg twice daily. In humans, TCRbeta sequencing was performed on scalp tissue and on sorted CD4+ and CD8+ peripheral blood T cells from healthy controls and from patients with patchy or totalis/universalis alopecia areata. RNA came from the PAXgene miRNA kit for fixed scalp, the miRNeasy kit for PBMCs, and the RNeasy kit for mouse skin. Biopsies were taken from tofacitinib-treated patients at baseline and again at 4 and 24 weeks into treatment, and several of those patients also had a later scalp biopsy. The SALT score, which quantifies the percentage of affected scalp surface area, was used to measure disease severity in treated patients. Tofacitinib was administered for 6 to 18 months, and 6 months of follow-up off drug were then conducted to assess delayed response and recurrence. To study T cell clonal expansion in alopecia areata, the researchers applied high-throughput TCRbeta sequencing to both the C3H/HeJ mouse model and human patients. Clonality in the scalp was compared among normal scalp (n=4), patchy alopecia areata scalp (n=8), and alopecia totalis/universalis scalp (n=8). immunoSEQ multiplex PCR using 35 Vbeta forward primers and 13 Jbeta reverse primers was used to amplify TCRbeta CDR3 regions. Points the paper makes about the study in general: Higher clonality and more expanded CD8+ clones were observed in lesional scalp than in normal scalp, particularly in alopecia totalis/universalis, a finding suggestive of antigenic drive. Resident alphabeta T cells in normal human skin are also sequenced, complicating scalp TCR repertoire analysis, unlike mouse skin dominated by gammadelta T cells. With tofacitinib, both scalp clonality and the number of expanded CD8+ clones among the top 100 scalp clones went down significantly. TCR sequences shared between patients were less clear than in mice, possibly partly because of HLA diversity in the patient population. Because the treated cohort was small and had just a single nonresponder, larger studies are needed to establish links between baseline CD8+ expansion and response. During tofacitinib treatment, many expanded lesional clones stuck around in both scalp and blood, and this persistence may partly explain why relapse happens after treatment is stopped.

Library prep was done by the immunoSEQ multiplex PCR assay. To provide template for TCR sequencing, every sample had RNA extracted and reverse transcribed into cDNA. SuperScript III was used to make first-strand cDNA, primed with a 2:1 mix of oligo-dT and random hexamers. A synthetic immune receptor repertoire was used to assess amplification bias, and residual bias was removed computationally. As for the original processing: Raw reads were preprocessed for error removal, and CDR3 was defined according to IMGT conventions as running from the conserved cysteine to phenylalanine. To get clonality, Shannon entropy was normalized by log2 of the number of productive unique TCRs and the result was subtracted from 1. Scalp TCRbeta sequences were cross-referenced with sorted blood CD4 and CD8 repertoires so that the CD4 or CD8 identity of scalp clones could be inferred. TCRdb obtained this table from immuneACCESS and retained in-frame rearrangements with V and J assigned. These tables miss some clones; where compared with another copy, unresolved V genes account for less than half of the shortfall, and the remainder is unexplained. V and J calls and clone size are given by that table; D and trimming were obtained from the DNA. Across this sample there are 140,000 to 150,000 clones, with nearly 55% seen only once. Clones ranked in the top ten supply approximately 16% of the sample.

To note about this clone: It has no known antigen specificity. No much larger clone exists at a distance of one base, and base qualities are not known.

Here V drops 6 bases and J drops 13 bases, and the junction holds 7 bases not matched to any gene. The germline V gene encodes CDR1 MNHEY and CDR2 SMNVEV (reference sequence). The CDR3, from cysteine to phenylalanine, totals 11 residues. Only the CDR3 DNA stays, 33 bases, in frame from base 1. The intended sense of this specimen's time point label: approximately 4 weeks on oral tofacitinib. Per the publication, the treatment or condition label means: oral pan-JAK inhibitor, 5-10 mg twice daily. Lesional scalp punch biopsies and peripheral blood were collected from alopecia areata patients. PBMCs were isolated by density centrifugation and stained for CD3, CD4 and CD8, after which CD4+ and CD8+ T cells were sorted on a FACSAria.

The sequence links TRBV27 to TRBJ1-2; 8 central nucleotides agree with TRBD1. Here the sequenced sample was CD8+ T cells sorted from blood, taken at week 4, from a patient treated with tofacitinib. This TCR came from a human donor with alopecia areata. The CDR3 protein is CASRGTGPSTF. The bases are TGTGCCAGCAGGGGGACAGGCCCGAGCACCTTC.